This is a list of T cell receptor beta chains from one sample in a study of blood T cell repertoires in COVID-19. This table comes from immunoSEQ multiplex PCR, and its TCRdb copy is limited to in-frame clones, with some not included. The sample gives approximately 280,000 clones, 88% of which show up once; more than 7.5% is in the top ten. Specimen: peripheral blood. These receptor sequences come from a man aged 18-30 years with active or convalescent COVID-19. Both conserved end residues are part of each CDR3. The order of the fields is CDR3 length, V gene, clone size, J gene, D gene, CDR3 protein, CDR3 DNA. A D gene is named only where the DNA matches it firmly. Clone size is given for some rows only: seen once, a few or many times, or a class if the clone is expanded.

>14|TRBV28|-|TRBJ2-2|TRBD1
CALQRQGDTGELFF
TGTGCCTTACAGAGACAGGGCGACACCGGGGAGCTGTTTTTT
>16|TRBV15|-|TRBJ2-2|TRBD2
CATSRDRGVNTGELFF
TGTGCCACCAGCAGAGATCGGGGGGTTAACACCGGGGAGCTGTTTTTT
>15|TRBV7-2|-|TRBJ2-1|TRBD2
CASSSERGGVNEQFF
TGTGCCAGCAGCTCCGAGCGGGGGGGGGTCAATGAGCAGTTCTTC
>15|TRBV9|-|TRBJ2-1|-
CASSVVRGPYNEQFF
TGTGCCAGCAGCGTAGTGCGGGGGCCCTACAATGAGCAGTTCTTC
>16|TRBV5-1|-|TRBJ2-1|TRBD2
CASSTSGTSLGNEQFF
TGCGCCAGCAGCACCAGCGGGACTAGCTTGGGTAATGAGCAGTTCTTC
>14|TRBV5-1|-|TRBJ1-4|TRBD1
CASSSRQGDEKLFF
TGCGCCAGCAGCTCACGACAGGGCGATGAAAAACTGTTTTTT
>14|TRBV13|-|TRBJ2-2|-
CASSFQTNTGELFF
TGTGCCAGCAGTTTCCAGACGAACACCGGGGAGCTGTTTTTT
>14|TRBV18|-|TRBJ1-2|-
CASSTIEGSYGYTF
TGTGCCAGCTCAACCATCGAGGGCTCCTATGGCTACACCTTC
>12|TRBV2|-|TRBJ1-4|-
CASGRAREKLFF
TGTGCCAGTGGGAGGGCGAGGGAAAAACTGTTTTTT
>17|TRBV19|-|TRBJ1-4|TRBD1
CASRTGTGANRGEKLFF
TGTGCCAGTAGAACCGGGACAGGGGCCAACCGTGGTGAAAAACTGTTTTTT
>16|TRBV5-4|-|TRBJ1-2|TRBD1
CASSLEGVRGNYGYTF
TGTGCCAGCAGCTTGGAAGGCGTCAGGGGGAACTATGGCTACACCTTC
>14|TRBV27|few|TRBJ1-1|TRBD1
CASRRQGDNTEAFF
TGTGCCAGCAGGAGACAGGGAGACAACACTGAAGCTTTCTTT
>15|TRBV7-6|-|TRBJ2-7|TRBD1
CASSLGQWGSYEQYF
TGTGCCAGCAGCTTGGGACAGTGGGGCTCCTACGAGCAGTACTTC
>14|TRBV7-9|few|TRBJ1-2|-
CASSLAPGLYGYTF
TGTGCCAGCAGCTTAGCCCCAGGCCTTTATGGCTACACCTTC
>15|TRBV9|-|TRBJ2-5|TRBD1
CASSVDQGVQETQYF
TGTGCCAGCAGCGTAGACCAGGGGGTACAAGAGACCCAGTACTTC
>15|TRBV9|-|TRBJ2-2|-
CASSVGFRSSGELFF
TGTGCCAGCAGCGTAGGTTTTCGGAGTTCCGGGGAGCTGTTTTTT
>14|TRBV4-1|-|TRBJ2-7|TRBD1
CASSQATGEHEQYF
TGCGCCAGCAGCCAAGCGACAGGGGAGCACGAGCAGTACTTC
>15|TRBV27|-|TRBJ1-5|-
CASSLSQTGNQPQHF
TGTGCCAGCAGTTTGTCACAGACAGGCAATCAGCCCCAGCATTTT
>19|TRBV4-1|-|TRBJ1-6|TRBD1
CASSQGGQGGLSYNSPLHF
TGCGCCAGCAGCCAGGGAGGACAGGGAGGGTTGTCCTATAATTCACCCCTCCACTTT
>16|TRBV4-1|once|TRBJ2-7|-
CASSQVMSGLRYEQYF
TGCGCCAGCAGCCAAGTGATGTCGGGACTTCGCTACGAGCAGTACTTC
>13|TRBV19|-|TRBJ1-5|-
CASSWGLDQPQHF
TGTGCCAGTAGTTGGGGGCTAGATCAGCCCCAGCATTTT
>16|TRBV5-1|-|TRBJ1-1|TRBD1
CASSLRGQTRYTEAFF
TGCGCCAGCAGCCTAAGGGGGCAGACTAGATACACTGAAGCTTTCTTT
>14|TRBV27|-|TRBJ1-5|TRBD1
CASRTGVGNQPQHF
TGTGCCAGCCGGACAGGGGTTGGCAATCAGCCCCAGCATTTT
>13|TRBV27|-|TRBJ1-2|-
CASSLSGHLGYTF
TGTGCCAGCAGTTTATCGGGACACCTTGGCTACACCTTC
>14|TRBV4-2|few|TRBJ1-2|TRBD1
CASTPYPGGDGYTF
TGTGCCAGCACCCCTTACCCAGGGGGCGATGGCTACACCTTC
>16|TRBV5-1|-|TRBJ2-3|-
CASSLGGLHLTDTQYF
TGCGCCAGCAGCTTGGGAGGCCTCCACCTCACAGATACGCAGTATTTT
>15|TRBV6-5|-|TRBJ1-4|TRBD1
CASKRSGTVNEKLFF
TGTGCCAGCAAGAGGTCCGGGACAGTTAATGAAAAACTGTTTTTT
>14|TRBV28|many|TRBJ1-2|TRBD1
CASSLGQGAGGYTF
TGTGCCAGCAGTCTTGGACAGGGGGCGGGTGGCTACACCTTC
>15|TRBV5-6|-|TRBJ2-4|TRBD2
CASSSWGGSVDIQYF
TGTGCCAGCAGCTCCTGGGGAGGGTCGGTAGACATTCAGTACTTC
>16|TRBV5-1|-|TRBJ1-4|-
CASSLGGHRPNEKLFF
TGCGCCAGCAGCTTGGGGGGACACCGCCCGAATGAAAAACTGTTTTTT
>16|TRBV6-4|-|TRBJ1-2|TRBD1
CASRPFPGTGNYGYTF
TGTGCCAGCAGACCTTTTCCGGGGACAGGGAACTATGGCTACACCTTC
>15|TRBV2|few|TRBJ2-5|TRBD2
CASSPRLAGGETQYF
TGTGCCAGCAGCCCCCGACTAGCGGGGGGAGAGACCCAGTACTTC
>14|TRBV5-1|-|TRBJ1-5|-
CASSLEGGGQPQHF
TGCGCCAGCAGCTTGGAGGGAGGCGGTCAGCCCCAGCATTTT
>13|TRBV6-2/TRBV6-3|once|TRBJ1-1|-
CASSHTGDTEAFF
TGTGCCAGCAGTCATACAGGTGATACTGAAGCTTTCTTT
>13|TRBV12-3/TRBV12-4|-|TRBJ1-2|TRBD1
CASRGTDQYGYTF
TGTGCCAGCAGGGGGACAGACCAATATGGCTACACCTTC
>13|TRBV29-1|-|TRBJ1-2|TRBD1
CSVRDRGIYGYTF
TGCAGCGTTCGGGACAGGGGAATCTATGGCTACACCTTC
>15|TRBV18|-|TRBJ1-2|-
CASSPRPGPSFGYTF
TGTGCCAGCTCACCTCGCCCGGGTCCGTCTTTTGGCTACACCTTC
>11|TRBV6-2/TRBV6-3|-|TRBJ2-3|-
CASSHGDTQYF
TGTGCCAGCAGTCACGGGGATACGCAGTATTTT
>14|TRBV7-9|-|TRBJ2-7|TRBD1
CASHTGGTPYEQYF
TGTGCCAGCCATACAGGGGGAACCCCCTACGAGCAGTACTTC
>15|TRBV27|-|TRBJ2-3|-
CASSLLDRITDTQYF
TGTGCCAGCAGTTTATTGGACAGAATAACAGATACGCAGTATTTT
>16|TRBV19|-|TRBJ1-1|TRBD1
CASSPYLGGQGTEAFF
TGTGCCAGTAGTCCCTACCTGGGGGGACAGGGGACTGAAGCTTTCTTT
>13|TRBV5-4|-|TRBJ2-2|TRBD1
CASSLQGAGELFF
TGTGCCAGCAGCTTGCAGGGGGCCGGGGAGCTGTTTTTT
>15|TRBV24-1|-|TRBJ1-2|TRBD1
CATSDSRTGKGGYTF
TGTGCCACCAGTGATTCTAGGACAGGGAAGGGTGGCTACACCTTC
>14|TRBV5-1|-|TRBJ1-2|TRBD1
CASSSAGQNYGYTF
TGCGCCAGCAGCTCGGCGGGACAGAACTATGGCTACACCTTC
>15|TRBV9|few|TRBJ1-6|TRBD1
CASSAGQGESSPLHF
TGTGCCAGCAGCGCGGGACAGGGGGAATCTTCACCCCTCCACTTT
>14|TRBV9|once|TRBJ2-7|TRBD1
CASSVGTATYEQYF
TGTGCCAGCAGCGTCGGGACAGCGACCTACGAGCAGTACTTC
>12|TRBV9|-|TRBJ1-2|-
CASSVARYGYTF
TGTGCCAGCAGCGTAGCCCGCTATGGCTACACCTTC
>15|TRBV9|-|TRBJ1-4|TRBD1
CASSVGTGGHEKLFF
TGTGCCAGCAGCGTAGGGACAGGGGGACATGAAAAACTGTTTTTT
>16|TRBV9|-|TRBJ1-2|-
CASSVGGVRGDYGYTF
TGTGCCAGCAGCGTAGGAGGAGTCAGGGGAGACTATGGCTACACCTTC